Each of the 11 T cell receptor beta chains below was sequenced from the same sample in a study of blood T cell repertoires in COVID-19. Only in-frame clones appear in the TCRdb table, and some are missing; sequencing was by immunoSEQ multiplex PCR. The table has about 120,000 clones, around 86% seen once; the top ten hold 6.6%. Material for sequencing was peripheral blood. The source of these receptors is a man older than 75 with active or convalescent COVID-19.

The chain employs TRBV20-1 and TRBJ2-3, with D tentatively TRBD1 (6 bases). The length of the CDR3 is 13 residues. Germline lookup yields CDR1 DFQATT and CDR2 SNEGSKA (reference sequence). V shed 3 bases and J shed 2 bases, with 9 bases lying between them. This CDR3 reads CSASGTTTDTQYF. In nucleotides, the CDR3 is TGCAGTGCTAGTGGGACAACCACAGATACGCAGTATTTT.

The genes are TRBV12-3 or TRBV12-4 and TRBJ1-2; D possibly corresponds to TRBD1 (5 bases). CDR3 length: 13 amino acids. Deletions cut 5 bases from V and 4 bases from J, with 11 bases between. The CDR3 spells CASSPGLIYGYTF. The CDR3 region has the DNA TGTGCCAGCAGTCCGGGACTGATCTATGGCTACACCTTC.

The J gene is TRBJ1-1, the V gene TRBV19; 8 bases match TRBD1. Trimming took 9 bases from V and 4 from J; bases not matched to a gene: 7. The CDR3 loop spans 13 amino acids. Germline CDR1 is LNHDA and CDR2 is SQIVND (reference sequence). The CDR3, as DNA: TGTGCCAGATCGCAGGGGGCCAGCACTGAAGCTTTCTTT. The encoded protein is CARSQGASTEAFF.

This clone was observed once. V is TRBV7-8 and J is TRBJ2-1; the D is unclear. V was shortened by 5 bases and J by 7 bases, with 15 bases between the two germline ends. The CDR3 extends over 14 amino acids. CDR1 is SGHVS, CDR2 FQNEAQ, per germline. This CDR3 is CASSPHQTVNEQFF. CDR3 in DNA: TGTGCCAGCAGCCCCCACCAGACTGTGAATGAGCAGTTCTTC.

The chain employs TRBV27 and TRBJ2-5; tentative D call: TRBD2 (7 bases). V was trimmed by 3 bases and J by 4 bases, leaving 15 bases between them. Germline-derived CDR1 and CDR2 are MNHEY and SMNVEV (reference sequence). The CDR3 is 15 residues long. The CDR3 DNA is TGTGCCAGCAGTTTCCGGCGGGGGCCTGGAGAGACCCAGTACTTC. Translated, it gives CASSFRRGPGETQYF.

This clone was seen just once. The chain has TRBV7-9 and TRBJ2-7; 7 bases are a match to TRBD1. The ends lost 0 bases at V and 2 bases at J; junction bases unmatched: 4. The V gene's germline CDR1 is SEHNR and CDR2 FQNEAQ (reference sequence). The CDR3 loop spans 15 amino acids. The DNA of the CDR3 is TGTGCCAGCAGCTTAGCGGCAGGGGGTGCCTACGAGCAGTACTTC. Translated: CASSLAAGGAYEQYF.

This chain's CDR3 is CASTGGIYSPLHF. CDR3 DNA sequence: TGTGCCAGCACAGGGGGAATTTATTCACCCCTCCACTTT. This chain links TRBV25-1 with TRBJ1-6; TRBD1 aligns across 7 bases. CDR3 length: 13 residues. After removal of 7 bases from V and 8 bases from J, the junction contained 5 bases not matched to a gene. Germline loops: CDR1 MGHDK, CDR2 SYGVNS.

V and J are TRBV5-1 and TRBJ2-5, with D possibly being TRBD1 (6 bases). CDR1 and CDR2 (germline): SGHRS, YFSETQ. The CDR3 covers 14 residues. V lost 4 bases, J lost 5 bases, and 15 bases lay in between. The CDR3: CASSLDRHGETQYF. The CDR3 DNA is TGCGCCAGCAGCCTCGACAGGCACGGCGAGACCCAGTACTTC.

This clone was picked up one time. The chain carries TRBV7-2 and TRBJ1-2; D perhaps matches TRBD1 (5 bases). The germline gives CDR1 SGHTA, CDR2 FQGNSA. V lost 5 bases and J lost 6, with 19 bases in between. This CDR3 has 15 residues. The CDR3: CASSLLQGPSDGYTF. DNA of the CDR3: TGTGCCAGCAGCCTTCTCCAGGGCCCCTCGGATGGCTACACCTTC. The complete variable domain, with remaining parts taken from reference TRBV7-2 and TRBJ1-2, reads GAGVSQSPSNKVTEKGKDVELRCDPISGHTALYWYRQSLGQGLEFLIYFQGNSAPDKSGLPSDRFSAERTGGSVSTLTIQRTQQEDSAVYLCASSLLQGPSDGYTFGSGTRLTVV.

CDR3 sequence (DNA): TGTGCCAGCAGTTCCCTCCGCGACCGACATAGCAATCAGCCCCAGCATTTT. Residues: CASSSLRDRHSNQPQHF. The chain recombines TRBV27 with TRBJ1-5; no clear D gene. V was trimmed by 4 bases and J by 0 bases, leaving 16 bases between them. The germline V gene encodes CDR1 MNHEY and CDR2 SMNVEV (reference sequence). This CDR3 region has 17 residues.

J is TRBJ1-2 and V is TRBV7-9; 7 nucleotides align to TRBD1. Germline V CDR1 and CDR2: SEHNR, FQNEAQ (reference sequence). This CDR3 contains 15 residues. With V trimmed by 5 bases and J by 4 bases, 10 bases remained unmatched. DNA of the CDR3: TGTGCCAGCAGCCTTGGACAGGCGAACCCCTATGGCTACACCTTC. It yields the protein CASSLGQANPYGYTF.